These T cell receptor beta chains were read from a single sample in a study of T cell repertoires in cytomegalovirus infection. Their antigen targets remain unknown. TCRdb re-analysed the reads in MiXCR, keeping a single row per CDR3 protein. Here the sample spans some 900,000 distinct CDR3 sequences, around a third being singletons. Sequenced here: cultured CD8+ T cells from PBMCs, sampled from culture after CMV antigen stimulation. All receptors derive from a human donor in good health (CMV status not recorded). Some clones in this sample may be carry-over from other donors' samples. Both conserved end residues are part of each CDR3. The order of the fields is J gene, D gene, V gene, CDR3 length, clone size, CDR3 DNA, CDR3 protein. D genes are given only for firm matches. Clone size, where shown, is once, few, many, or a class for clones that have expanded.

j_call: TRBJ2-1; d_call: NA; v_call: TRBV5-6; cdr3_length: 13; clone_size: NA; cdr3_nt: TGTGCCAGCAGCTTGCCCCCTAGTAATGAGCAGTTCTTC; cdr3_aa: CASSLPPSNEQFF
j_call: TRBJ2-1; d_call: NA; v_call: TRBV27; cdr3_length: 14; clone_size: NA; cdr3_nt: TGTGCCAGCAGTCCCATCGGTCGGTACAATGAGCAGTTCTTC; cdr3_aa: CASSPIGRYNEQFF
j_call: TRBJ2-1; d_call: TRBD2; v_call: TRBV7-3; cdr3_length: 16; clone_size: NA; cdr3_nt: TGTGCCAGCAGCCCCTTTCAGCGGGGGTCGTACAATGAGCAGTTCTTC; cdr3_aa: CASSPFQRGSYNEQFF
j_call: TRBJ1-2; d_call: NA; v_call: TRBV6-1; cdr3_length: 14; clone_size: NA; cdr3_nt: TGTGCCAGCAGTGGGGACAAGTTCGACTATGGCTACACCTTC; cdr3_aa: CASSGDKFDYGYTF
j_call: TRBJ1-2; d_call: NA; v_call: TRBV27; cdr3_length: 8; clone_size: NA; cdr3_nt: TGTGCCCGCTATGGCTACACCTTC; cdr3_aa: CARYGYTF
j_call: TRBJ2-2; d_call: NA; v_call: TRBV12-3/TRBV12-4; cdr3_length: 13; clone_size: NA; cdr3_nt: TGTGCCAGCACGACAGTTTCGACCGGGGAGCTGTTTTTT; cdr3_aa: CASTTVSTGELFF
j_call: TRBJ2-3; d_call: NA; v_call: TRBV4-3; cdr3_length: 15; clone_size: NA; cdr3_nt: TGCGCCAGCAGCCAAGATACGGGTCGGACAGATACGCAGTATTTT; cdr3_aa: CASSQDTGRTDTQYF
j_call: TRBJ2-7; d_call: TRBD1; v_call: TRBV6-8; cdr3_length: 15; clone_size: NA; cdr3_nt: TGTGCCAGCAGTTACCGCGACAGGGGCCCTACCGAGCAGTACTTC; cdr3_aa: CASSYRDRGPTEQYF
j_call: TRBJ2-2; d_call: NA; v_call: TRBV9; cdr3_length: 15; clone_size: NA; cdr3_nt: TGTGCCAGCAGCGACGGCAGAACCAACACCGGGGAGCTGTTTTTT; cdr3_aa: CASSDGRTNTGELFF
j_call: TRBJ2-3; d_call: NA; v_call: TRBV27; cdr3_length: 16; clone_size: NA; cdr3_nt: TGTGCCAGCAGTCAGGGGTCCTCCAGAAGCACAGATACGCAGTATTTT; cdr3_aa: CASSQGSSRSTDTQYF
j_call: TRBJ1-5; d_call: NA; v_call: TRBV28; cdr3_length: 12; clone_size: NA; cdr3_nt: TGTGCCAGCGGGGGGCTTCGCGAAACCCAGCATTTT; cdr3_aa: CASGGLRETQHF
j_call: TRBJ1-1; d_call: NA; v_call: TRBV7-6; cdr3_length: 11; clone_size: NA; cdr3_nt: TGTGCCAGCATCCAGAGGGGTGAAGCTTTCTTT; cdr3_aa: CASIQRGEAFF
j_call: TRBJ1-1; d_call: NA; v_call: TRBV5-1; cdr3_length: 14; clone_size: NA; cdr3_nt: TGCGCCAGCAGCTTGGGGGAGGGCGGGGCTGAAGCTTTCTTT; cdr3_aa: CASSLGEGGAEAFF
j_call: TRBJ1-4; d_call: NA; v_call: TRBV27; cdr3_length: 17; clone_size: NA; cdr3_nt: TGTGCCAACAGTTTATACTTCTCCTTCACAACTAATGAAAAACTGTTTTTT; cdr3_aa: CANSLYFSFTTNEKLFF
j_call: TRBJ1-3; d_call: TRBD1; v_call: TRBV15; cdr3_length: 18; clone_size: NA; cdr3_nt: TGTGCCACCAGCAGAGCACCCAGGGGACAGGCGTCTGGAAACACCATATATTTT; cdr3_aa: CATSRAPRGQASGNTIYF
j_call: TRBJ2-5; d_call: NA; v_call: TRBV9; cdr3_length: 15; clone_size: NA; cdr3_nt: TGTGCCAGCAGCGTAGGAAAGGGGTGGATGGAGACCCAGTACTTC; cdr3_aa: CASSVGKGWMETQYF
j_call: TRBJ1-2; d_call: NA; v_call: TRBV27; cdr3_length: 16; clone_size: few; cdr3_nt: TGTGCCAGCAGTCTCCTCGGGGGACCAGCAAACTATGGCTACACCTTC; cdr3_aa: CASSLLGGPANYGYTF